A selection of T cell receptor beta chains follows, all from one sample in a study of naive and memory T cell subsets. TCRdb re-called the UMI-ligation and nested PCR reads through MiXCR, storing one row per CDR3 protein. Counted here are more than 100,000 distinct CDR3 sequences, 30% to 45% occurring once; the ten biggest clones make up about 0.85%. Material for sequencing was central memory CD4+ T cells from blood. These receptors all come from a human donor in good health. Both conserved end residues are part of each CDR3. The D gene is left open where the match is weak. Not all rows give a size; the values are once, few, many and, for expanded clones, a class.

d_gene,v_gene,abundance,j_gene,CDR3nt,CDR3aa
TRBD2,TRBV24-1,few,TRBJ2-1,TGTGCCACCAGAGCGGGAGAAAACTACAATGAGCAGTTCTTC,CATRAGENYNEQFF
.,TRBV7-9,.,TRBJ2-2,TGTGCCAGCAGTCCAGGGGAAGCTGGGACCGGGGAGCTGTTTTTT,CASSPGEAGTGELFF
TRBD1,TRBV11-2,.,TRBJ2-3,TGTGCCAGCACCCCGATAACATCGACAGGGGCGAAGAGCACAGATACGCAGTATTTT,CASTPITSTGAKSTDTQYF
TRBD2,TRBV7-8,few,TRBJ2-3,TGTGCCAGCAGCTTAGTAAGCGTTCCCCTTAGCGGGAGAGGGGCAGATACGCAGTATTTT,CASSLVSVPLSGRGADTQYF
TRBD1,TRBV13,.,TRBJ1-5,TGTGCCAGCAGCTGGCGACAGGGTCGCGGCAATCAGCCCCAGCATTTT,CASSWRQGRGNQPQHF
.,TRBV20-1,.,TRBJ1-1,TGCAGTGCTAAGAGGTGGGGGCAGGCTGACACTGAAGCTTTCTTT,CSAKRWGQADTEAFF
TRBD1,TRBV19,few,TRBJ2-1,TGTGCCAGTAGTATGGGACAGTTCTCCTACAATGAGCAGTTCTTC,CASSMGQFSYNEQFF
.,TRBV28,.,TRBJ2-1,TGTGCCAGCCGAAATGAGCAGTTCTTC,CASRNEQFF
.,TRBV9,.,TRBJ2-6,TGTGCCAGCATGGCGGGGATGGGTTCCGGGGCCAACGTCCTGACTTTC,CASMAGMGSGANVLTF
.,TRBV12-3/TRBV12-4,.,TRBJ1-5,TGTGCCAGCAGTTCCGACAGAGCCAATCAGCCCCAGCATTTT,CASSSDRANQPQHF
.,TRBV27,few,TRBJ2-7,TGTGCCAGCAGCCCTATTACCCCACGAAATTTCAGGGTAGGCGAGCAGTACTTC,CASSPITPRNFRVGEQYF
.,TRBV20-1,.,TRBJ1-2,TGCAGTGCTAGAGATCCGACCAATGGCTACACCTTC,CSARDPTNGYTF
.,TRBV30,.,TRBJ2-7,TGTGCCTGGAGGAAAACCGGGACCTACGAGCAGTACTTC,CAWRKTGTYEQYF
.,TRBV7-2,few,TRBJ2-5,TGTGCCAGCAGCAGCGGGCCAACCACCCAAGAGACCCAGTACTTC,CASSSGPTTQETQYF
.,TRBV6-6,few,TRBJ1-5,TGTGCCAGCAGTTATTATATTAATAGCAATCAGCCCCAGCATTTT,CASSYYINSNQPQHF
TRBD2,TRBV7-9,few,TRBJ2-3,TGTGCCAGCAGCTTACAGTTCGGGCTAGCGGACACAGATACGCAGTATTTT,CASSLQFGLADTDTQYF
.,TRBV4-1,.,TRBJ2-3,TGCGCCAGCAGCCATAGAGGACTGGGGGTGAACACAGATACGCAGTATTTT,CASSHRGLGVNTDTQYF
.,TRBV28,.,TRBJ1-5,TGTGCCAGCCACGCGGGGGCGGGCAATCAGCCCCAGCATTTT,CASHAGAGNQPQHF
.,TRBV10-2,many,TRBJ1-5,TGCGCCAGCTCTGACAGTGACAGTAATCAGCCCCAGCATTTT,CASSDSDSNQPQHF
TRBD2,TRBV20-1,many,TRBJ2-1,TGCAGTGCTAGAGATCCCAGGACTAGGTATAACAATGAGCAGTTCTTC,CSARDPRTRYNNEQFF
TRBD2,TRBV10-3,few,TRBJ2-1,TGTGCCATCAGTACCCCAACTAGCGGGTACAACAATGAGCAGTTCTTC,CAISTPTSGYNNEQFF
.,TRBV5-1,.,TRBJ2-5,TGCGCCAGCAGCTTGGAAGGGAGTGTAGAGACCCAGTACTTC,CASSLEGSVETQYF
.,TRBV28,few,TRBJ2-7,TGTGCCAGCACACGTGGTGACTGGCCCTACGAGCAGTACTTC,CASTRGDWPYEQYF
.,TRBV12-3/TRBV12-4,.,TRBJ1-1,TGTGCCAGCAGTCCGGAGACGGCGAACACTGAAGCTTTCTTT,CASSPETANTEAFF
.,TRBV12-3/TRBV12-4,many,TRBJ2-7,TGTGCCAGCCGCGTGGCAGGGGGGGCCGAGCAGTACTTC,CASRVAGGAEQYF
TRBD1,TRBV5-1,.,TRBJ2-1,TGCGCCAGCAGCCCGGGACAGTCGAGCTCCTACAATGAGCAGTTCTTC,CASSPGQSSSYNEQFF
.,TRBV19,.,TRBJ2-7,TGTGCCAGTAGTATTGGGATCTTGGGGGAGCAGTACTTC,CASSIGILGEQYF
.,TRBV6-1,.,TRBJ1-5,TGTGCCAGCAGACAGACGAGCAATCAGCCCCAGCATTTT,CASRQTSNQPQHF
.,TRBV24-1,many,TRBJ2-6,TGTGCCACCATGCAATCTGGGGCCAACGTCCTGACTTTC,CATMQSGANVLTF
.,TRBV11-2,few,TRBJ1-5,TGTGCCAGCAGCTTAGGACTTTTGAGCAATCAGCCCCAGCATTTT,CASSLGLLSNQPQHF
TRBD2,TRBV5-1,few,TRBJ2-1,TGCGCCAGCAGCTGGACGACTAGCGGGAGGGCCAACTCCTACAATGAGCAGTTCTTC,CASSWTTSGRANSYNEQFF
.,TRBV4-1,many,TRBJ2-5,TGCGCCAGCAGCCTTATGGGGGGGACACAGACCCAGTACTTC,CASSLMGGTQTQYF
.,TRBV6-1,.,TRBJ1-5,TGTGCCAGCAGCGAAGGCGCCCGTCTAAGGCCCCAGCATTTT,CASSEGARLRPQHF
TRBD2,TRBV29-1,many,TRBJ2-3,TGCAGCGCTCTAGCGGGAGGCACAGATACGCAGTATTTT,CSALAGGTDTQYF
TRBD1,TRBV29-1,few,TRBJ1-1,TGCAGCATAGACAGGGGCAGGACTGAAGCTTTCTTT,CSIDRGRTEAFF
.,TRBV3-1,.,TRBJ1-3,TGTGCCAGTCTAGGGAGCTCTGGAAACACCATATATTTT,CASLGSSGNTIYF
.,TRBV9,.,TRBJ2-7,TGTGCCAGCAGCGGACAGGGAGGGACAGGAAGTTTCTCGAACGAGCAGTACTTC,CASSGQGGTGSFSNEQYF
TRBD2,TRBV11-2,.,TRBJ2-1,TGTGCCAGCACCAACACAAGGGTAACGGGAGGAAATGAGCAGTTCTTC,CASTNTRVTGGNEQFF
TRBD1,TRBV28,few,TRBJ2-4,TGTGCCAGCAGTTCCGGGACAGGGCATCAGTACTTC,CASSSGTGHQYF
.,TRBV20-1,once,TRBJ1-5,TGCAGTGCTAGACCCGGGCAGAACAATCAGCCCCAGCATTTT,CSARPGQNNQPQHF
.,TRBV3-1,.,TRBJ2-7,TGTGCCAGCAGTGGGGGAACATACGAGCAGTACTTC,CASSGGTYEQYF
.,TRBV15,.,TRBJ2-7,TGTGCCACCAGCGAGAGCTCCGGGTCCCAATACGAGCAGTACTTC,CATSESSGSQYEQYF
TRBD2,TRBV29-1,many,TRBJ2-1,TGCAGCGTTGAAAGGGTTAGCGGGAGAAGCACTGAGCAGTTCTTC,CSVERVSGRSTEQFF
.,TRBV6-5,.,TRBJ2-7,TGTGCCAGCACTCGGAGACCTACAGCCTACGAGCAGTACTTC,CASTRRPTAYEQYF